This TCR beta chain was retrieved from a study of blood T cell repertoires in COVID-19. Study at large: Sites in the United States, Italy and Spain provided acute and convalescent COVID-19 samples. The analysed material was cDNA or gDNA that came from T cells, B-cell-depleted T cells, or PBMCs.

Per the original methods: Amplification from reference gene primers served as the basis for estimated nucleated cell counts. The assay was immunoSEQ multiplex PCR, and TCRdb's table has in-frame clones only and misses some. The V and J calls and clone size were taken over from that table, and D and trimming were inferred from the DNA. This table has some 62,000 clones, around 73% appearing once. The CDR3 is 14 residues long. The germline gives CDR1 LNHDA, CDR2 SQIVND (reference sequence). Deletions cut 2 bases from V and 5 bases from J, with 13 bases between. Seattle participants joined during active infection and were tracked over time. This clone was observed a single time.

This chain uses TRBV19 with TRBJ2-7; possibly TRBD1 for D (6 bases). The sequencing sample was made of peripheral blood. The sequence was collected from a man in his fifties or sixties with COVID-19, enrolled during active disease. In DNA, the CDR3 is TGTGCCAGTAGTATAAGACAGGAGAGCCACGAGCAGTACTTC. Encoded protein: CASSIRQESHEQYF.